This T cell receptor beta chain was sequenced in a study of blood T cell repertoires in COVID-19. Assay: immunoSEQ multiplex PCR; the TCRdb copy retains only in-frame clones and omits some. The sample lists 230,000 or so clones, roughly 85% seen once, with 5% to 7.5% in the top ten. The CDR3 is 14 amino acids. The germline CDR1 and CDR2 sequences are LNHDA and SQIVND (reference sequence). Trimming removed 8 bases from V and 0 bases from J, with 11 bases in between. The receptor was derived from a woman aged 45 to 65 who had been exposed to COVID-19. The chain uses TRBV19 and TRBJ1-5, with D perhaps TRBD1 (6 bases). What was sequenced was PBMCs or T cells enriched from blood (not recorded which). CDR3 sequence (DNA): TGTGCCAGTGCAGGGGATTTTAGCAATCAGCCCCAGCATTTT. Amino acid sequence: CASAGDFSNQPQHF.